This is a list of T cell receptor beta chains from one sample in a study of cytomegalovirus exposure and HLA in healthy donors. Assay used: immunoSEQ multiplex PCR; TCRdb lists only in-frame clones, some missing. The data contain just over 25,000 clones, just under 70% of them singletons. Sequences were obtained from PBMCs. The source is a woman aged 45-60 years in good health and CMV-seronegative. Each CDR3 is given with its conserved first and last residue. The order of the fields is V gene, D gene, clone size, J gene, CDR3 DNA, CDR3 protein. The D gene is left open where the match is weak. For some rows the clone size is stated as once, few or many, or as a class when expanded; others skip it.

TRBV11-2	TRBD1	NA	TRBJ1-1	TGTGCCAGCAGCTTAACGGGCAGGGGGAGGACTGAAGCTTTCTTT	CASSLTGRGRTEAFF
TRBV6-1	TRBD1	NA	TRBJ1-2	TGTGCCAGCAGTGAAGTACTGGACAGGGTGAATCGGTATGGCTACACCTTC	CASSEVLDRVNRYGYTF
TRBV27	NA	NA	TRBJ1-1	TGTGCCAGCAGTTTTAGCGGCTTTCCAGCTTTCTTT	CASSFSGFPAFF
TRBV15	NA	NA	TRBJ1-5	TGTGCCACCAGCAGAGATTTGGGCGGGAATCAGCCCCAGCATTTT	CATSRDLGGNQPQHF
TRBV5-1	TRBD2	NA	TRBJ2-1	TGCGCCAGCAGCTCGACTAGCGGGAGCCTGAATGAGCAGTTCTTC	CASSSTSGSLNEQFF
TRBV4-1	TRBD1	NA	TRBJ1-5	TGCGCCAGCAGCCAGCCACGGGACAGGGTCCCTATTAGCAATCAGCCCCAGCATTTT	CASSQPRDRVPISNQPQHF
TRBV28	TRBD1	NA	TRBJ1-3	TGTGCCAGCAGTCCGGGGACAGGGGGAGATGGCTTGCTTCGAAACACCATATATTTT	CASSPGTGGDGLLRNTIYF
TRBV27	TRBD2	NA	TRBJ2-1	TGTGCCAGCAGTCTTAAAGGACTAGCGGGTGGCTCTTCGTACAATGAGCAGTTCTTC	CASSLKGLAGGSSYNEQFF
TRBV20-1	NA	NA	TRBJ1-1	TGCAGTGCACTGAAGAACACTGAAGCTTTCTTT	CSALKNTEAFF
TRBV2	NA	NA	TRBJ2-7	TGTGCCAGCAGTCCAACGGTTCTCACTTCGAACAGAAGCTCCTACGAGCAGTACTTC	CASSPTVLTSNRSSYEQYF
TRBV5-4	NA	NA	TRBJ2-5	TGTGCCAGCAGCCTCTTAGCGCAGCAAGAGACCCAGTACTTC	CASSLLAQQETQYF
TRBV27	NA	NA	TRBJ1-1	TGTGCCAGCAGTTTAGGGCGTAACACTGAAGCTTTCTTT	CASSLGRNTEAFF
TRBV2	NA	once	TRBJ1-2	TGTGCCAGCAGTTTAACCGGGACACAAAACTATGGCTACACCTTC	CASSLTGTQNYGYTF
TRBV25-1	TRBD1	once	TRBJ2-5	TGTGCCAGCAGCATACAGGGGTACCAAGAGACCCAGTACTTC	CASSIQGYQETQYF
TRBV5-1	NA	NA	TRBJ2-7	TGCGCCAGCAGCTTCGCGGGTCGGACCTACGAGCAGTACTTC	CASSFAGRTYEQYF
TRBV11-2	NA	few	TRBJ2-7	TGTGCCAGCAGCTCAATACGGGAGTGGCACGAGCAGTACTTC	CASSSIREWHEQYF
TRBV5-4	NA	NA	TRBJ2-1	TGTGCCAGCAGCCTGGACTTTCTGAGCTCCTACAATGAGCAGTTCTTC	CASSLDFLSSYNEQFF
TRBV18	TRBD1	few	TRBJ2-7	TGTGCCAGCTCCGGGACAGGCCCTTACGAGCAGTACTTC	CASSGTGPYEQYF
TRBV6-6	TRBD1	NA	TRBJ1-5	TGTGCCAGCAAACAGGGGGCAAATCAGCCCCAGCATTTT	CASKQGANQPQHF
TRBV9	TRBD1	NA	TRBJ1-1	TGTGCCAGCAGCGTAGGGGACACAGGGGTCGAGAACACTGAAGCTTTCTTT	CASSVGDTGVENTEAFF
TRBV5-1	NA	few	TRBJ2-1	TGCGCCAGCAGCTCCGGGGTGGGTGACAATGAGCAGTTCTTC	CASSSGVGDNEQFF
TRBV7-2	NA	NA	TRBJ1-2	TGTGCCAGCAGCTTCGACTCCTATGGCTACACCTTC	CASSFDSYGYTF
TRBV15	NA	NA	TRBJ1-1	TGTGCCACCAGCAGAGCGACAGGCTTGAACACTGAAGCTTTCTTT	CATSRATGLNTEAFF
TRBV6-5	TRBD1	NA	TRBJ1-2	TGTGCCACTCTCTTGGACAGGGACCATTATGGCTACACCTTC	CATLLDRDHYGYTF
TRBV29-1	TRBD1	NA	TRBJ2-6	TGCAGCGTGTCAGGGGGCACTGGGGCCAACGTCCTGACTTTC	CSVSGGTGANVLTF